Sequencing of this TCR beta chain was carried out in a study of shared T cell receptors in the human thymus. Trimming left V 1 base short and J 0 bases short, with 9 bases between. The CDR3 is 15 amino acids. In germline, CDR1 is KGHSH, CDR2 LQKENI. Sequencing was performed with immunoSEQ multiplex PCR; in TCRdb, only in-frame clones are kept and a portion is missing. The repertoire holds approximately 760,000 clones, with around 85% as singletons. These data also featured in a second study, about human thymus T cells. This second study says: Thymic resections from corrective heart surgery supplied the tissue.

This TCR came from a girl in the first two years of life with a congenital heart defect. The chain links TRBV18 to TRBJ1-1, with TRBD1 as a possible D gene (6 bases). The sample consisted of thymocytes. CDR3 in amino acids: CASSPLWGLNTEAFF. DNA for the CDR3: TGTGCCAGCTCACCACTTTGGGGGCTGAACACTGAAGCTTTCTTT.